These T cell receptor beta chains were read from a single sample in a study of blood T cell repertoires in COVID-19. Only in-frame clones appear in the TCRdb table, and some are missing; sequencing was by immunoSEQ multiplex PCR. The sample has around 200,000 clones; about 80% are singletons. Material: peripheral blood. These receptor sequences come from a human donor with acute or convalescent COVID-19. The donor label of this sample is uncertain. Each CDR3 is given with its conserved first and last residue. A D gene is named only where the DNA matches it firmly.

CDR3 protein: CASSGQVENTEAFF
CDR3 DNA: TGCGCCAGCAGCGGCCAGGTAGAGAACACTGAAGCTTTCTTT
D gene: .
J gene: TRBJ1-1
V gene: TRBV5-1

CDR3 protein: CASSLSSSEAFF
CDR3 DNA: TGTGCCAGCAGCTTGTCGAGCTCTGAAGCTTTCTTT
D gene: .
J gene: TRBJ1-1
V gene: TRBV5-4

CDR3 protein: CASSPRTGTNYGYTF
CDR3 DNA: TGTGCCAGCAGCCCCCGGACAGGGACTAACTATGGCTACACCTTC
D gene: TRBD1
J gene: TRBJ1-2
V gene: TRBV14

CDR3 protein: CASSSDRQGGYTF
CDR3 DNA: TGTGCCAGCAGTTCGGACCGTCAGGGTGGCTACACCTTC
D gene: .
J gene: TRBJ1-2
V gene: TRBV27

CDR3 protein: CASSSAGYPYNEQFF
CDR3 DNA: TGCGCCAGCAGCTCGGCCGGGTACCCCTACAATGAGCAGTTCTTC
D gene: .
J gene: TRBJ2-1
V gene: TRBV5-1

CDR3 protein: CASRIGDSPRQPQHF
CDR3 DNA: TGTGCCAGCAGGATAGGGGACAGCCCCAGACAGCCCCAGCATTTT
D gene: TRBD1
J gene: TRBJ1-5
V gene: TRBV2

CDR3 protein: CASSYSGGSDTQYF
CDR3 DNA: TGTGCCAGCAGCTATAGCGGGGGCTCAGATACGCAGTATTTT
D gene: TRBD2
J gene: TRBJ2-3
V gene: TRBV5-6

CDR3 protein: CASNDRGVGGYTF
CDR3 DNA: TGTGCCAGTAACGACAGGGGTGTTGGCGGCTACACCTTC
D gene: TRBD1
J gene: TRBJ1-2
V gene: TRBV19

CDR3 protein: CASRAGKNQPQHF
CDR3 DNA: TGTGCCAGCAGGGCAGGGAAGAATCAGCCCCAGCATTTT
D gene: .
J gene: TRBJ1-5
V gene: TRBV6-5

CDR3 protein: CASSLALTGLAEAFF
CDR3 DNA: TGTGCCAGCAGCTTAGCTCTAACAGGGTTGGCTGAAGCTTTCTTT
D gene: .
J gene: TRBJ1-1
V gene: TRBV7-9

CDR3 protein: CASSFGLAGSYEQYF
CDR3 DNA: TGTGCCAGCAGTTTCGGACTAGCGGGGTCCTACGAGCAGTACTTC
D gene: TRBD2
J gene: TRBJ2-7
V gene: TRBV5-6

CDR3 protein: CASSLGSGMEKLFF
CDR3 DNA: TGTGCCAGCAGCTTGGGATCGGGGATGGAAAAACTGTTTTTT
D gene: .
J gene: TRBJ1-4
V gene: TRBV5-4

CDR3 protein: CASSSASVGRNYGYTF
CDR3 DNA: TGTGCCAGCAGCTCCGCCTCGGTTGGGCGTAACTATGGCTACACCTTC
D gene: .
J gene: TRBJ1-2
V gene: TRBV11-2

CDR3 protein: CASSAEGTWNTEAFF
CDR3 DNA: TGTGCCAGCAGTGCTGAGGGGACTTGGAATACTGAAGCTTTCTTT
D gene: .
J gene: TRBJ1-1
V gene: TRBV2

CDR3 protein: CAWSVQSNEQFF
CDR3 DNA: TGTGCCTGGAGTGTACAGAGCAATGAGCAGTTCTTC
D gene: .
J gene: TRBJ2-1
V gene: TRBV30

CDR3 protein: CASSTPGTGFNSPLHF
CDR3 DNA: TGTGCCAGTAGTACCCCCGGGACAGGGTTCAATTCACCCCTCCACTTT
D gene: TRBD1
J gene: TRBJ1-6
V gene: TRBV19